This T cell receptor beta chain stems from a study of beta chain features in type 1 diabetes. This clone came up a few times. Expressed TCRB transcripts were sequenced because the entire RNA isolate underwent reverse transcription. TCRdb's table, derived via immunoSEQ multiplex PCR, lists solely in-frame clones and lacks some. The table records over 700,000 clones, roughly 15% of them present only once. The material sequenced was naive CD4+ T cells from blood. The sequence was collected from a woman younger than 35 in good health.

CDR3 protein: CASSLDQSSYNEQFF. In DNA form, the CDR3 reads TGTGCCAGCAGCCTAGACCAGAGCTCCTACAATGAGCAGTTCTTC. This chain joins TRBV13 and TRBJ2-1; D not certain. Germline V gives CDR1 PRHDT, CDR2 FYEKMQ (reference sequence). The CDR3 has 15 amino acids. Trimming removed 5 bases from V and 0 bases from J, with 11 bases in between.